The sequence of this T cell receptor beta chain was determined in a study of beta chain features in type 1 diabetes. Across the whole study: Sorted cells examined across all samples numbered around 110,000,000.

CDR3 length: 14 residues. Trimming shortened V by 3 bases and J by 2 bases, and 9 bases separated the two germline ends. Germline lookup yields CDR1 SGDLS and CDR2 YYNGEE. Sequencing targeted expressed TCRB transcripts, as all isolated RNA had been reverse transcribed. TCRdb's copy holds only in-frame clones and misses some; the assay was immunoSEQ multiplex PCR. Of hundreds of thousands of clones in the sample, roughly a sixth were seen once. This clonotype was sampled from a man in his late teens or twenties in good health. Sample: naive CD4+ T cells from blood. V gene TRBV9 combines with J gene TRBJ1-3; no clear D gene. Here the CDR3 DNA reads TGTGCCAGCAGCGCGACGGGTACTGGAAACACCATATATTTT. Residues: CASSATGTGNTIYF. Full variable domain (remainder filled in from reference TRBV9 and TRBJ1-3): DSGVTQTPKHLITATGQRVTLRCSPRSGDLSVYWYQQSLDQGLQFLIQYYNGEERAKGNILERFSAQQFPDLHSELNLSSLELGDSALYFCASSATGTGNTIYFGEGSWLTVV.